These 21 T cell receptor beta chains originate from one sample sequenced in a study of OX40 agonist ivuxolimab in advanced cancers. The library was built by means of the immunoSEQ multiplex PCR assay. TCRdb re-hosts the immuneACCESS table, in-frame sequences only. Its copies lack some clones; in the studies checked, an unresolved V gene accounts for under half of them, and the cause for the rest is not known. In this sample the table shows 50,000 to 65,000 clones, about 81% of which occur a single time. The ten largest clonotypes hold over 0.6% of the sample. This specimen consisted of CD4+ or CD8+ T cells sorted from blood, obtained in a trial of the OX40 agonist ivuxolimab. These receptors all stem from an adult with an advanced solid tumor such as melanoma, head and neck, liver or kidney cancer.

The chain uses TRBV9 and TRBJ2-5; 8 positions agree with TRBD1. Germline values: CDR1 SGDLS, CDR2 YYNGEE. With 0 bases clipped from V and 4 bases from J, the junction kept 5 bases outside the gene matches. This CDR3 is 15 amino acids long. In nucleotides, the CDR3 is TGTGCCAGCAGCGTAGGGACAGGGACAGGAGAGACCCAGTACTTC. Translating gives CASSVGTGTGETQYF.

This chain uses TRBV7-8 with TRBJ2-5; D is uncertain. Per germline, CDR1 SGHVS and CDR2 FQNEAQ. There are 14 residues in the CDR3. Deletions cut 0 bases from V and 4 bases from J, with 9 bases between. The CDR3 sequence: CASSLALFLETQYF. The CDR3 coding sequence is TGTGCCAGCAGCTTAGCTCTTTTTTTAGAGACCCAGTACTTC.

V is TRBV28 and J is TRBJ2-3, with D possibly matching TRBD2 (5 bases). The germline V gene has CDR1 MDHEN and CDR2 SYDVKM. Trimming removed 8 bases from V and 0 bases from J, with 9 bases in between. The CDR3 has 13 amino acids. The CDR3 spells CASLRGSTDTQYF. CDR3 in DNA: TGTGCCAGCCTACGGGGAAGCACAGATACGCAGTATTTT.

The chain links TRBV5-4 to TRBJ1-6; D is perhaps TRBD1 (6 bases). Germline V gene data show CDR1 as SGHNT and CDR2 as YYREEE (reference sequence). This CDR3 region has 15 residues. Trimming left V 1 base short and J 7 bases short, with 12 bases between. Here the CDR3 reads CASSLWAGVNSPLHF. For the CDR3, the DNA is TGTGCCAGCAGCTTGTGGGCAGGGGTCAATTCACCCCTCCACTTT.

This chain uses TRBV5-1 with TRBJ1-2; a weak D match, TRBD1 (6 bases). The CDR3 runs to 13 residues. Germline V gene sequence: CDR1 SGHRS, CDR2 YFSETQ. Trimming removed 4 bases from V and 6 bases from J, with 13 bases in between. The CDR3, as DNA: TGCGCCAGCAGCAGGGGGGACACAGATGGCTACACCTTC. Translated, it gives CASSRGDTDGYTF.

In this sample, this clone turned up a few times. The chain has TRBV7-9 and TRBJ1-2; a possible D gene is TRBD1 (6 bases). The CDR3 extends over 14 amino acids. V was pared by 3 bases and J by 4 bases, with 12 bases between. Germline lookup yields CDR1 SEHNR and CDR2 FQNEAQ (reference sequence). The CDR3 coding sequence is TGTGCCAGCAGCTTCTTGGACAGTCCCTATGGCTACACCTTC. It codes for CASSFLDSPYGYTF.

The chain combines TRBV9 with TRBJ2-5, with D perhaps matching TRBD2 (6 bases). Germline assignment: CDR1 SGDLS and CDR2 YYNGEE. Trimming pared 1 base from V and 5 bases from J, leaving 9 bases between. This CDR3 comprises 13 residues. The CDR3 loop reads CASSVRAGETQYF. CDR3 bases: TGTGCCAGCAGCGTAAGGGCGGGGGAGACCCAGTACTTC.

The chain uses TRBV6-5 and TRBJ2-5, with D possibly matching TRBD2 (5 bases). V dropped 5 bases and J dropped 7 bases, with 14 bases sitting between them. Germline V gene data show CDR1 as MNHEY and CDR2 as SVGAGI. This CDR3 contains 13 residues. The CDR3 coding sequence is TGTGCCAGCAGTCCCCCGAAGGCGGGGACCCAGTACTTC. Protein product: CASSPPKAGTQYF.

This rearrangement joins TRBV25-1 to TRBJ1-1; no clear D gene. Trimming took 4 bases from V and 4 from J, leaving 10 bases between them. Germline CDR1 reads MGHDK; CDR2 reads SYGVNS. The CDR3 length is 13 residues. This chain's CDR3 is CASSARPGTEAFF. In DNA form, the CDR3 reads TGTGCCAGCAGTGCCCGGCCGGGCACTGAAGCTTTCTTT.

The V gene is TRBV27, the J gene TRBJ2-1; D is possibly TRBD1 or TRBD2 (5 bases each). Germline CDR1 reads MNHEY; CDR2 reads SMNVEV (reference sequence). The CDR3 sequence is 13 residues long. With 8 bases removed from V and 6 bases from J, the gap between germline ends came to 14 bases. CDR3 bases: TGTGCCAGCGGGACGCGGAAAGTCAATGAGCAGTTCTTC. Translated: CASGTRKVNEQFF.

The chain is built from TRBV2 and TRBJ1-5; no definite D call. The CDR3 is made up of 13 amino acids. The germline CDR1 and CDR2 sequences are SNHLY and FYNNEI. V was clipped by 2 bases and J by 4 bases, with 6 bases between them. CDR3 coding DNA: TGTGCCAGCAGTGAAACAGAGAATCAGCCCCAGCATTTT. Its protein product is CASSETENQPQHF.

The V and J genes are TRBV10-3 and TRBJ2-5; tentatively, D is TRBD1 (5 bases). Per germline, CDR1 ENHRY and CDR2 SYGVKD. There are 15 residues in the CDR3. The V gene lost 1 base and the J gene lost 2 bases, with 11 bases spanning the gap. Here the CDR3 DNA reads TGTGCCATCAGTGAGTTGCCAGGGCCGCAAGAGACCCAGTACTTC. It translates to CAISELPGPQETQYF.

The rearrangement links TRBV7-6 to TRBJ1-5; D is possibly TRBD1 (6 bases). Trimming cost V 9 bases and J 2 bases, with 11 bases left between them. Germline V gene sequence: CDR1 SGHVS, CDR2 FNYEAQ. The CDR3 runs 13 residues. DNA for the CDR3: TGTGCCAGTGGGGGCGAGGGCAATCAGCCCCAGCATTTT. It is translated as CASGGEGNQPQHF.

The CDR3 is CSARTSEKLFF. CDR3 coding DNA: TGCAGTGCTAGAACGAGTGAAAAACTGTTTTTT. This rearrangement joins TRBV20-1 to TRBJ1-4; no clear D gene. Germline V CDR1 and CDR2: DFQATT, SNEGSKA (reference sequence). The CDR3 loop spans 11 amino acids. Trimming took off 2 bases at V and 7 bases at J, with 5 bases between the two ends.

The sample holds one count of this clone. The chain couples TRBV6-1 to TRBJ2-7, with a possible D match to TRBD1 (6 bases). Trimming shortened V by 0 bases and J by 4 bases, and 10 bases separated the two germline ends. CDR3 length: 14 residues. In germline, CDR1 is MNHNS, CDR2 SASEGT. The CDR3 loop is CASSEAGGGYEQYF. CDR3 sequence (DNA): TGTGCCAGCAGTGAAGCAGGGGGTGGGTACGAGCAGTACTTC.

The chain recombines TRBV29-1 with TRBJ2-2; 8 positions agree with TRBD2. CDR3 length equals 11 residues. The V segment lost 3 bases and the J segment 10 bases; nucleotides outside the gene matches: 1. The V gene's germline CDR1 is SQVTM and CDR2 ANQGSEA. The chain's CDR3 is CSVDGGEELFF. CDR3 coding DNA: TGCAGCGTTGACGGGGGGGAGGAGCTGTTTTTT.

V and J are TRBV5-8 and TRBJ1-4; a weak D match, TRBD1 (6 bases). Trimming cost V 2 bases and J 3 bases, with 11 bases left between them. The CDR3 loop spans 15 amino acids. In germline, CDR1 is SGHTS, CDR2 YDEGEE. CDR3: CASSLYRASNEKLFF. CDR3 DNA: TGTGCCAGCAGCTTATACAGGGCTTCTAATGAAAAACTGTTTTTT.

The genes are TRBV4-1 and TRBJ2-2, with D possibly matching TRBD1 (6 bases). Trimming removed 0 bases from V and 3 bases from J, with 11 bases in between. CDR1 and CDR2 from the germline V gene are MGHRA and YSYEKL. The CDR3 length is 16 residues. This CDR3 reads CASSQDFGGDTGELFF. CDR3 sequence (DNA): TGCGCCAGCAGCCAAGATTTTGGGGGCGACACCGGGGAGCTGTTTTTT.

The V and J genes are TRBV23-1 and TRBJ1-6; TRBD1 matches at 10 bases. TRBV23-1 is an ORF, with its function uncertain. The CDR3 is 14 residues long. Trimming removed 8 bases from V and 9 bases from J; junction bases left unmatched: 7. The CDR3 DNA is TGCGCCAGCCTCTTTTGGACAGGGGGTTCACCCCTCCACTTT. This gives the protein CASLFWTGGSPLHF.

The genes are TRBV29-1 and TRBJ2-3; D uncertain. The CDR3 extends over 10 amino acids. Trimming removed 7 bases from V and 5 bases from J, with 7 bases in between. The V gene's germline CDR1 is SQVTM and CDR2 ANQGSEA. The CDR3 loop is CSAAEDTQYF. CDR3 coding DNA: TGCAGCGCTGCGGAAGATACGCAGTATTTT.

The chain has TRBV14 and TRBJ1-5; 9 bases are shared with TRBD1. The germline gives CDR1 SGHDN, CDR2 FVKESK. The CDR3 spans 17 residues. With 2 bases clipped from V and 3 bases from J, the junction kept 8 bases outside the gene matches. CDR3 amino acids: CASSQRTGDPYNQPQHF. The CDR3 region has the DNA TGTGCCAGCAGCCAAAGGACAGGGGACCCTTACAATCAGCCCCAGCATTTT. The entire variable domain, with the rest obtained from reference TRBV14 and TRBJ1-5, is as follows: EAGVTQFPSHSVIEKGQTVTLRCDPISGHDNLYWYRRVMGKEIKFLLHFVKESKQDESGMPNNRFLAERTGGTYSTLKVQPAELEDSGVYFCASSQRTGDPYNQPQHFGDGTRLSIL.